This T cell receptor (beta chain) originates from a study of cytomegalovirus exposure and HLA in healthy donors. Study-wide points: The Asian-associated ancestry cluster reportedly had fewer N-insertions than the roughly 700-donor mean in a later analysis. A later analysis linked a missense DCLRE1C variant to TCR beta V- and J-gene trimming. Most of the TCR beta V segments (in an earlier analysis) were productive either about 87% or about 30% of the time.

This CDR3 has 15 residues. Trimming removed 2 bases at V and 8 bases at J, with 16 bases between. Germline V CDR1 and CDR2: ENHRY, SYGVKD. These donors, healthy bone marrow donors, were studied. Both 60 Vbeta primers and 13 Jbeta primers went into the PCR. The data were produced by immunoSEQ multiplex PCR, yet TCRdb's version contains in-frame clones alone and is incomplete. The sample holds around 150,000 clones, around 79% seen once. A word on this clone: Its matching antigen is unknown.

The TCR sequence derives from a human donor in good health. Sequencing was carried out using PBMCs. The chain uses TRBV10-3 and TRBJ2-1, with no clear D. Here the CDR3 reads CAISEGGVRVDEQFF. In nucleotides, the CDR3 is TGTGCCATCAGTGAGGGTGGCGTTCGGGTAGATGAGCAGTTCTTC.